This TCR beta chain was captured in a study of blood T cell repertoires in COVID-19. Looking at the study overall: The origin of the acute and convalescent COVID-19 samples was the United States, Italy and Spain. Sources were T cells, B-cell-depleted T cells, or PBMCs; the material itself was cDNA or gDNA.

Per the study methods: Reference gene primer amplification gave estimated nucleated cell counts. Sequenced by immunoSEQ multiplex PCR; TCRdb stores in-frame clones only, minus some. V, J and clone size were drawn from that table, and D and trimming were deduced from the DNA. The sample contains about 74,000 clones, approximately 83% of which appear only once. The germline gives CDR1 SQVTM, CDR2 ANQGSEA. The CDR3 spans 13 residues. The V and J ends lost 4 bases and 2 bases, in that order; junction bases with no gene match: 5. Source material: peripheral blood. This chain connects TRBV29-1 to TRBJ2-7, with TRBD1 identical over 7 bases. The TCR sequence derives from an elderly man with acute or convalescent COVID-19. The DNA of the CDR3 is TGCAGCGTTGGGACAGGAGCTCCCTACGAGCAGTACTTC. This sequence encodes CSVGTGAPYEQYF.